This TCR beta chain came from a study of cytomegalovirus exposure and HLA in healthy donors. The germline CDR1 and CDR2 sequences are GTSNPN and SVGIG (reference sequence). V lost 1 base to trimming and J lost 9 bases; unmatched junction nucleotides: 3. The CDR3 loop spans 14 amino acids. 13 Jbeta primers and 60 Vbeta primers were used for the PCR. Method: immunoSEQ multiplex PCR; TCRdb's copy keeps in-frame clones and lacks some. The ten most abundant clones cover about 0.74% of a sample with about 200,000 clones. This sequence joins TRBV30 and TRBJ1-6; TRBD1 matches at 10 bases. Sequenced sample: PBMCs. The TCR originated in a boy younger than 18 in good health and CMV-seronegative. CDR3 loop: CAWSEGQGSSPLHF. The CDR3 bases are TGTGCCTGGAGTGAGGGACAGGGGAGTTCACCCCTCCACTTT.